The 2 T cell receptor beta chains below were found in one sample sequenced in a study of shared clonotypes between healthy human individuals. Here immunoSEQ multiplex PCR was the method, and the copy in TCRdb shows in-frame clones only, minus some. This sample carries over 400,000 clones, over 70% of them seen once, and the ten largest clones take roughly 13%. The sequenced material came from PBMCs. The receptors stem from a woman between 40 and 50 years old in good health. Some clones in this sample may be carry-over from other donors' samples.

This sequence joins TRBV9 and TRBJ2-7; 13 bases are shared with TRBD2. V shed 4 bases and J 1 base; nucleotides not matched to a gene: 5. CDR1 is SGDLS and CDR2 is YYNGEE in the germline V gene. The CDR3 extends over 16 amino acids. The CDR3 loop is CASSPGLAGVSYEQYF. The CDR3, as DNA: TGTGCCAGCAGCCCTGGACTAGCGGGAGTTTCCTACGAGCAGTACTTC.

This clone was found a few times. Possible read error: a much larger clone is one base away. Other DNA variants within this sample encode the same CDR3. The chain has TRBV9 and TRBJ2-1, with a weak D call TRBD2 (5 bases). Looked up from germline, CDR1 is SGDLS and CDR2 is YYNGEE. CDR3 size: 15 residues. V was cut by 4 bases and J by 5 bases, with 16 bases left in between. The CDR3 sequence is CASSRELAPNNEQFF. In DNA form, the CDR3 reads TGTGCCAGCAGCAGAGAGCTAGCCCCCAACAATGAGCAGTTCTTC.